The rows below give T cell receptor beta chains drawn from one sample of a study of response to subunit inactivated influenza vaccine. TCRdb re-called the RT-PCR reads through MiXCR, storing one row per CDR3 protein. The top ten hold more than 10% of the sample, which has 430,000 or so distinct CDR3 sequences, roughly 9.8% seen once. The sample consisted of PBMCs from blood, taken 45 days after vaccination. These receptors originate from a man over 45 who received an inactivated influenza vaccine. The CDR3 runs from the conserved cysteine through the conserved F or W. The order of the fields is D gene, clone size, V gene, J gene, CDR3 DNA, CDR3 protein. The D gene is left open where the match is weak. Clone sizes are given selectively: once, few, many, or a class where the clone is expanded.

TRBD2	NA	TRBV7-9	TRBJ2-7	TGTGCCAGCAGCCGTAGCGGGGGGGCCGTGAACGAGCAGTACTTC	CASSRSGGAVNEQYF
TRBD1	few	TRBV28	TRBJ1-2	TGTGCCAGCAGTCCCCTCCTCCGGACAGGGAATTCCTATGGCTACACCTTC	CASSPLLRTGNSYGYTF
NA	few	TRBV20-1	TRBJ2-3	TGCAGTGCTAGGATCTCCGGCACAGATACGCAGTATTTT	CSARISGTDTQYF
TRBD2	few	TRBV20-1	TRBJ2-3	TGCAGTGCTAGGGGACTAGCAGTCTTCCAAGATACGCAGTATTTT	CSARGLAVFQDTQYF
NA	few	TRBV7-9	TRBJ1-2	TGTGCCAGCAGCCGTGGCCAGTCGTTCTATGGCTACACCTTC	CASSRGQSFYGYTF
NA	NA	TRBV3-1	TRBJ1-5	TGTGCCAGCAGCCAAGCAGGGTATAATCAGCCCCAGCATTTT	CASSQAGYNQPQHF
NA	few	TRBV14	TRBJ2-3	TGTGCCAGCAGCCAACTTGGTGATACGCAGTATTTT	CASSQLGDTQYF
NA	many	TRBV5-1	TRBJ1-4	TGCGCCAGCAGCTTGGCAGCCGATGCAACTAATGAAAAACTGTTTTTT	CASSLAADATNEKLFF
NA	few	TRBV4-1	TRBJ2-3	TGCGCCAGCAGCCGAGTGGGACTGTCCACAGATACGCAGTATTTT	CASSRVGLSTDTQYF
NA	NA	TRBV28	TRBJ2-1	TGTGCCAGCAGTTACGTACTAGATCCCTACAATGAGCAGTTCTTC	CASSYVLDPYNEQFF
TRBD1	NA	TRBV6-5	TRBJ2-1	TGTGCCAGCAGTTTGGTAGGGGTAGGGGGCGTAAATGAGCAGTTCTTC	CASSLVGVGGVNEQFF
NA	many	TRBV28	TRBJ1-2	TGTGCCAGCAGTTTATGGCAGATCTATGGCTACACCTTC	CASSLWQIYGYTF
TRBD1	NA	TRBV6-2/TRBV6-3	TRBJ2-7	TGTGCCAGCACCTCCGGGACAGGGGTCTCCTACGAGCAGTACTTC	CASTSGTGVSYEQYF
NA	many	TRBV29-1	TRBJ2-7	TGCAGCGTTACGGGACTTTCCTACGAGCAGTACTTC	CSVTGLSYEQYF
TRBD2	NA	TRBV12-3/TRBV12-4	TRBJ2-1	TGTGCCAGCAGACTAGCGGGAGTAATCAATGAGCAGTTCTTC	CASRLAGVINEQFF
NA	few	TRBV29-1	TRBJ2-1	TGCAGCGGGGGGGCTAGCGGAAGCAATGAGCAGTTCTTC	CSGGASGSNEQFF
NA	many	TRBV10-3	TRBJ2-4	TGTGCCATCAGTGGGGGTGGAAACATTCAGTACTTC	CAISGGGNIQYF
NA	many	TRBV12-3/TRBV12-4	TRBJ2-2	TGTGCCAGCAGTTTTGGGGTTGCCGGGGAGCTGTTTTTT	CASSFGVAGELFF
NA	NA	TRBV11-2	TRBJ2-7	TGTGCCAGCAGCTTCCCTGGGTCGGGGGGCCACTCCTACGAGCAGTACTTC	CASSFPGSGGHSYEQYF
NA	many	TRBV4-1	TRBJ2-3	TGCGCCAGCAGCCATGAACAGGGAGTCCTCACAGATACGCAGTATTTT	CASSHEQGVLTDTQYF
TRBD1	many	TRBV4-1	TRBJ1-5	TGCGCCAGCAGCCAGGCGGGACAGGGAGGTCAGCCCCAGCATTTT	CASSQAGQGGQPQHF
TRBD1	many	TRBV6-5	TRBJ2-2	TGTGCCAGCAGTTACTCCCGGACAGGGGGTTTCGGGGAGCTGTTTTTT	CASSYSRTGGFGELFF
NA	few	TRBV20-1	TRBJ2-5	TGCAGTGCCCCCTCGCCCTGGTGGACCCAGTACTTC	CSAPSPWWTQYF
TRBD2	few	TRBV20-1	TRBJ2-3	TGCAGTGCTAGTAGCGGGGGGGGTCCTAGCACAGATACGCAGTATTTT	CSASSGGGPSTDTQYF
TRBD2	NA	TRBV12-3/TRBV12-4	TRBJ2-3	TGTGCCAGCAGTCTGGGACTAGCGGGGGGTGTTAAAGATACGCAGTATTTT	CASSLGLAGGVKDTQYF
NA	many	TRBV5-1	TRBJ2-2	TGCGCCAGCAGCTGGACCGGGACGGCGAACACCGGGGAGCTGTTTTTT	CASSWTGTANTGELFF
NA	few	TRBV6-6	TRBJ2-1	TGTGCCAGCGGACTGAACTCCTACAATGAGCAGTTCTTC	CASGLNSYNEQFF
TRBD2	NA	TRBV7-9	TRBJ2-1	TGTGCCAGTACCTATGTGGGACTAGCGGAGTACAATGAGCAGTTCTTC	CASTYVGLAEYNEQFF
NA	NA	TRBV5-1	TRBJ2-5	TGCGCCAGCAGCCCCCTCACAGGGAGGGAAGAGACCCAGTACTTC	CASSPLTGREETQYF
NA	many	TRBV10-3	TRBJ1-5	TGTGCCATCAGTAGAGGGGATCAGCCCCAGCATTTT	CAISRGDQPQHF
NA	many	TRBV5-6	TRBJ2-1	TGTGCCAGCAGCACGAGCCCGACACACTACAATGAGCAGTTCTTC	CASSTSPTHYNEQFF
TRBD2	few	TRBV6-5	TRBJ2-7	TGTGCCAGCAGTTACTCATCGGCGGGGGTGACCTACGAGCAGTACTTC	CASSYSSAGVTYEQYF
NA	NA	TRBV3-1	TRBJ2-1	TGTGCCAGCAGCCAAGGACCCGTGGGCAATGAGCAGTTCTTC	CASSQGPVGNEQFF
NA	NA	TRBV5-5	TRBJ1-2	TGTGCCAGCACCGAGGGGACGGGCTATGGCTACACCTTC	CASTEGTGYGYTF
NA	NA	TRBV24-1	TRBJ2-2	TGTGCCACCAGGAGACAAAACACCGGGGAGCTGTTTTTT	CATRRQNTGELFF
NA	NA	TRBV12-3/TRBV12-4	TRBJ1-3	TGTGCCAGCAGTTTAACACCCATCAGGGCTGGAAACACCATATATTTT	CASSLTPIRAGNTIYF
NA	few	TRBV7-2	TRBJ2-7	TGTGCCAGCAGCTTAGTGGGTTTCCACGAGCAGTACTTC	CASSLVGFHEQYF
TRBD2	few	TRBV7-2	TRBJ2-5	TGTGCCAGCAGCCAACGGGGACTAGCGGGAGTTGAGACCCAGTACTTC	CASSQRGLAGVETQYF
TRBD2	NA	TRBV11-2	TRBJ2-4	TGTGCCAGCAGCTTCTCTCGGCTAGCGGGGACCCTAGCCAAAAACATTCAGTACTTC	CASSFSRLAGTLAKNIQYF
TRBD1	few	TRBV20-1	TRBJ2-5	TGCAGTGCTAGATACGGACAGGGGGCTTTATATGAGACCCAGTACTTC	CSARYGQGALYETQYF
NA	few	TRBV7-2	TRBJ2-7	TGTGCCAGCAGCTTTGGCAGGACCTACGAGCAGTACTTC	CASSFGRTYEQYF
NA	many	TRBV20-1	TRBJ2-7	TGCAGTGCTAGTAGGGACGGCTACGAGCAGTACTTC	CSASRDGYEQYF
NA	NA	TRBV6-2/TRBV6-3	TRBJ2-7	TGTGCCAGCAGCCCAAGGGGAAGGTGGTCCTACGAGCAGTCCTTC	CASSPRGRWSYEQSF
NA	NA	TRBV4-3	TRBJ1-4	TGCGCCAGCAGCCAAGACTCCGGGCCGTATGAAAAACTGTTTTTT	CASSQDSGPYEKLFF
TRBD1	NA	TRBV9	TRBJ2-2	TGTGCCAGCAGCGTACTTCCGGGACAGGAGAACACCGGGGAGCTGTTTTTT	CASSVLPGQENTGELFF
NA	NA	TRBV5-1	TRBJ2-1	TGCGCCAGCAGCTTGGCCGGCGGGCCAGGGACTGAGCAGTTCTTC	CASSLAGGPGTEQFF
NA	NA	TRBV5-6	TRBJ2-1	TGTGCCAGCAGCTTTCCGGGGCACGTCTCGGATGAGCAGTTCTTC	CASSFPGHVSDEQFF
NA	NA	TRBV27	TRBJ1-5	TGTGCCAGCAGGGCCGGGGACAGCAATCAGCCCCAGCATTTT	CASRAGDSNQPQHF
NA	many	TRBV12-3/TRBV12-4	TRBJ1-2	TGTGCCAGCACCGGTAGGGGCCGTTTCGGGAGCTATGGCTACACCTTC	CASTGRGRFGSYGYTF
NA	few	TRBV7-9	TRBJ2-5	TGTGCCAGCAGCTTAGTGGTCCTAGCGAAATTTCAAGAGACCCAGTACTTC	CASSLVVLAKFQETQYF
TRBD1	many	TRBV10-3	TRBJ2-7	TGTGCCATCAGTGAGTCGGTGGGGACAGGGGCCTACGAGCAGTACTTC	CAISESVGTGAYEQYF
TRBD1	NA	TRBV6-4	TRBJ1-1	TGTGCCAGCAGTGACTCTTTGGGGACAGGGGGACAAGCTTTCTTT	CASSDSLGTGGQAFF
NA	NA	TRBV6-5	TRBJ1-2	TGTGCCAGCAGGCTTAGGGGAAACGGCTACACCTTC	CASRLRGNGYTF
TRBD2	few	TRBV6-5	TRBJ2-7	TGTGCCAGCAGTTACCGATCCCTAGCGGGGTCTCCCTACGAGCAGTACTTC	CASSYRSLAGSPYEQYF
NA	NA	TRBV20-1	TRBJ2-7	TGCAGTGCACCCAAGTCGCCCGTCTACGAGCAGTACTTC	CSAPKSPVYEQYF
TRBD1	many	TRBV20-1	TRBJ2-7	TGCAGTGCCAGACAGGGGGGCTACGAGCAGTACTTC	CSARQGGYEQYF
NA	NA	TRBV6-5	TRBJ2-5	TGTGCCAGCAGTTTACGGGTCGGGAACGTGCACTTC	CASSLRVGNVHF
NA	many	TRBV5-1	TRBJ2-3	TGCGCCAGCAGCTTGGAGCATTGGACAGAGGGCACAGATACGCAGTATTTT	CASSLEHWTEGTDTQYF
NA	many	TRBV6-1	TRBJ1-1	TGTGCCACCGAGCGACTAGGACAGAACACTGAAGCTTTCTTT	CATERLGQNTEAFF